What follows are 19 T cell receptor beta chains derived from one specimen sequenced in a study of T cells in Graves' hyperthyroidism and ophthalmopathy (dated by TCRdb to between 2018 and 2021). The library was built by means of multiplex PCR. Sequencing took place on an Illumina HiSeq 2000. The TCR beta CDR3 regions were amplified from the RNA transcripts. The first round of RT-PCR for the TCR CDR3 was performed with the HTBI primer set and the Qiagen OneStep RT-PCR kit. TCRdb's own reprocessing of the public reads used fastp at Q25 and MiXCR and kept productive beta chains. Each record represents a unique CDR3 protein, reported with the most common genes and DNA among its rows. Within this sample are about 270,000 distinct CDR3 sequences, with around 24% of them counted one time only. The top ten hold roughly 32% of the sample. Material for sequencing was blood. All receptors come from a woman in her thirties or forties with Graves' ophthalmopathy.

This clonotype occurred many times. DNA of the CDR3: TGTGCCAGCTCACCGGCGAACACTGAAGCTTTCTTT. Amino acids: CASSPANTEAFF. J is TRBJ1-1 and V is TRBV18; D is ambiguous. Germline-derived CDR1 and CDR2 are KGHSH and LQKENI. V lost 3 bases and J lost 1, with 3 bases in between. This CDR3 comprises 12 residues.

The rearrangement joins TRBV28 to TRBJ1-5; D gene unclear. The V and J ends lost 3 bases and 5 bases respectively, with 8 bases between them. CDR3 size: 13 residues. In germline, CDR1 is MDHEN, CDR2 SYDVKM. The CDR3 DNA reads TGTGCCAGCAGTTTGGCTACGGATCAGCCCCAGCATTTT. This translates into CASSLATDQPQHF. The full variable domain, completed using reference TRBV28 and TRBJ1-5, is DVKVTQSSRYLVKRTGEKVFLECVQDMDHENMFWYRQDPGLGLRLIYFSYDVKMKEKGDIPEGYSVSREKKERFSLILESASTNQTSMYLCASSLATDQPQHFGDGTRLSIL.

This clonotype was seen ten or more times. This chain links TRBV2 with TRBJ2-6, with TRBD1 matching 12 bases. CDR1 is SNHLY, CDR2 FYNNEI, per germline. This CDR3 region has 17 residues. V gave up 7 bases and J gave up 4 bases; unmatched junction bases: 8. The DNA for the CDR3 is TGTGCCAGCATGATGGGACAGGGGGCGCGCGGGGCCAACGTCCTGACTTTC. Translated, it gives CASMMGQGARGANVLTF.

In this sample, this clonotype turned up a few times. The chain combines TRBV28 with TRBJ2-5; 7 nucleotides line up with TRBD2. This CDR3 is built from 15 residues. V shed 3 bases and J 3 bases; nucleotides not matched to a gene: 7. Germline V lookup: CDR1 MDHEN, CDR2 SYDVKM. This chain's CDR3 is CASSFPHGGKETQYF. The CDR3 DNA is TGTGCCAGCAGTTTTCCTCACGGGGGGAAAGAGACCCAGTACTTC.

Worth noting for this clonotype: One end of the junction is discordant with germline, which a read error may explain. The CDR3, as DNA: TGTGCTAGTGCTTTGACTGGTACCGGGGAGCTGTTTTTT. Translating it yields CASALTGTGELFF. J is TRBJ2-2 and V is TRBV12-5; D not certain. Per germline, CDR1 LGHNT and CDR2 FRNRAP. This CDR3 comprises 13 residues. The whole variable domain, remainder taken from reference TRBV12-5 and TRBJ2-2, is DARVTQTPRHKVTEMGQEVTMRCQPILGHNTVFWYRQTMMQGLELLAYFRNRAPLDDSGMPKDRFSAEMPDATLATLKIQPSEPRDSAVYFCASALTGTGELFFGEGSRLTVL.

This clonotype has ten or more counts. The rearrangement links TRBV3-1 to TRBJ2-7; D unclear. V was shortened by 8 bases and J by 2 bases, with 10 bases between the two germline ends. The CDR3 sequence is 12 residues long. Germline V gene lookup returns CDR1 LGHDT and CDR2 YNNKEL (reference sequence). The CDR3 DNA reads TGTGCCAGCCGGTCATTAACCTACGAGCAGTACTTC. Translated, it gives CASRSLTYEQYF.

This clonotype was picked up a small number of times. The chain has TRBV20-1 and TRBJ2-7; 9 nucleotides agree with TRBD1. Germline loops: CDR1 DFQATT, CDR2 SNEGSKA (reference sequence). The CDR3 has 15 residues. Trimming removed 1 base from V and 6 bases from J; junction bases left unmatched: 10. The CDR3 loop is CSARGASDRGGEQYF. The DNA of the CDR3 is TGCAGTGCTAGAGGGGCGTCGGACAGGGGAGGCGAGCAGTACTTC.

This clonotype was detected many times. This sequence joins TRBV7-8 and TRBJ1-1; 9 nucleotides align to TRBD1. Germline V gene lookup returns CDR1 SGHVS and CDR2 FQNEAQ. V dropped 4 bases and J dropped 3; count of bases not matched to a gene: 15. This CDR3 has 18 residues. The chain's CDR3 is CASSSRYRGRRLDTEAFF. The CDR3 DNA reads as TGTGCCAGCAGCTCCCGATACAGGGGGCGCCGATTGGACACTGAAGCTTTCTTT.

This sequence joins TRBV6-1 and TRBJ1-5; 10 nucleotides line up with TRBD1. Germline V gene data show CDR1 as MNHNS and CDR2 as SASEGT. CDR3 length: 17 amino acids. The V segment lost 5 bases and the J segment 0 bases; nucleotides outside the gene matches: 7. CDR3 region: CASSLRTGGNSNQPQHF. The CDR3 DNA is TGTGCCAGCAGTCTCAGGACAGGGGGTAATAGCAATCAGCCCCAGCATTTT.

The table lists this clonotype with many counts. The chain is built from TRBV30 and TRBJ2-7, with D possibly called TRBD1 or TRBD2 (5 bases each). CDR3 size: 15 residues. Germline CDR1 and CDR2: GTSNPN and SVGIG (reference sequence). Trimming took off 3 bases at V and 0 bases at J, with 15 bases between the two ends. The CDR3 sequence is CAWRERGGPSYEQYF. In DNA, the CDR3 is TGTGCCTGGAGGGAAAGGGGCGGGCCCTCCTACGAGCAGTACTTC.

At least ten counts were recorded for this clonotype. This may arise from a read error, as a much more abundant clone is one base away. The CDR3 does not close with the conserved phenylalanine or tryptophan, likely indicating a read error. DNA for the CDR3: TGTGCCAGCACCTTGACAGGGAATCAGCCCCAGCATTCT. Its translation is CASTLTGNQPQHS. The chain has TRBV28 and TRBJ1-5, with TRBD1 matching 7 bases. The V gene end was trimmed by 7 bases and the J gene end by 4 bases; junction bases not matched to a gene: 4. Germline V gene sequence: CDR1 MDHEN, CDR2 SYDVKM. This CDR3 is 13 amino acids long.

Many counts were recorded for this clonotype. This sequence joins TRBV6-2 or TRBV6-3 and TRBJ1-5; D is ambiguous. The V end was cut by 1 base, the J end by 7 bases, with 8 bases between. CDR1 is MNHEY, CDR2 SVGEGT, per germline. This CDR3 contains 13 residues. In DNA form, the CDR3 reads TGTGCCAGCAGTTACTTGGGGTTGCAGCCCCAGCATTTT. Translating gives CASSYLGLQPQHF.

V gene TRBV28 combines with J gene TRBJ2-7; D remains unclear. V lost 4 bases to trimming and J lost 6 bases, with 10 bases between them. CDR1 MDHEN and CDR2 SYDVKM come from the germline V gene. The CDR3 consists of 12 residues. DNA of the CDR3: TGTGCCAGCAGTTACGACAAGGTCGAGCAGTACTTC. Its translation is CASSYDKVEQYF.

A remark on this clonotype: One end of the junction fails to match germline, which may point to a read error. This rearrangement joins TRBV7-3 to TRBJ2-7; 13 bases match TRBD2. CDR3 length: 20 residues. Germline V gene data show CDR1 as SGHTA and CDR2 as FQGTGA. CDR3 amino acids: CASSLMIGGTSGMVSYEQYF. In DNA, the CDR3 is TGTGCCAGCAGTTTAATGATTGGTGGGACTAGCGGGATGGTTTCCTACGAGCAGTACTTC.

The rearrangement uses TRBV4-1 and TRBJ2-7; 9 nucleotides line up with TRBD1. Germline CDR1 reads MGHRA; CDR2 reads YSYEKL. The CDR3 has 14 residues. Trimming at V came to 5 bases and at J to 3 bases, leaving 5 bases not matched to a gene. This CDR3 is CASSAGTGYYEQYF. The CDR3 DNA reads as TGCGCCAGCAGCGCCGGGACAGGGTACTACGAGCAGTACTTC.

This clonotype was recorded at least ten times. This chain joins TRBV7-2 and TRBJ2-5; weak D call: TRBD2 (6 bases). This CDR3 has 15 residues. Germline CDR1 is SGHTA and CDR2 is FQGNSA. Trimming left V 5 bases short and J 5 bases short, with 18 bases between. CDR3 loop: CASSPLGGAGETQYF. CDR3 coding DNA: TGTGCCAGCAGCCCCCTCGGAGGGGCGGGGGAGACCCAGTACTTC.

This chain links TRBV28 with TRBJ1-2, with 11 bases that match TRBD1. Germline CDR1 is MDHEN and CDR2 is SYDVKM. The ends lost 2 bases at V and 12 bases at J; junction bases unmatched: 2. The CDR3 has 12 amino acids. The CDR3 spells CASSLGTGGNTF. Written as DNA, the CDR3 is TGTGCCAGCAGTTTAGGGACAGGGGGTAACACCTTC.

This clonotype was observed many times. The gene calls are TRBV3-1 and TRBJ2-5; D remains ambiguous. Trimming removed 4 bases from V and 3 bases from J, with 15 bases in between. The CDR3 covers 15 residues. Germline loops: CDR1 LGHDT, CDR2 YNNKEL (reference sequence). CDR3 DNA: TGTGCCAGCAGCCCGGATAGGTTCTATGAAGAGACCCAGTACTTC. Protein product: CASSPDRFYEETQYF.

This clonotype was counted many times. The gene calls are TRBV5-1 and TRBJ1-1; tentative D call: TRBD1 (5 bases). From germline, CDR1 is SGHRS and CDR2 YFSETQ. The CDR3 runs 15 residues. V was pared by 0 bases and J by 3 bases, with 12 bases between. As DNA, the CDR3 is TGCGCCAGCAGCTTGGCCTTCATGGGGGACACTGAAGCTTTCTTT. This gives the protein CASSLAFMGDTEAFF. Drawing the rest from reference TRBV5-1 and TRBJ1-1, the complete variable domain is KAGVTQTPRYLIKTRGQQVTLSCSPISGHRSVSWYQQTPGQGLQFLFEYFSETQRNKGNFPGRFSGRQFSNSRSEMNVSTLELGDSALYLCASSLAFMGDTEAFFGQGTRLTVV.